The 21 T cell receptor beta chains listed next were all sequenced from one sample in a study of blood T cells in healthy people across ages. A sample-barcoded 5' primer and a J-beta primer mix were used in a second PCR of roughly 6 to 12 cycles. TCRdb redid the calling of the 5' RACE reads with MiXCR, one entry per CDR3 protein. The repertoire holds hundreds of thousands of distinct CDR3 sequences, with about 28% as singletons. The specimen sequenced was blood. The receptors were sampled from a woman aged 80 or over in good health.

The chain recombines TRBV4-1 with TRBJ2-1, with D possibly TRBD2 on 6 matching bases. The V end lost 1 base, the J end lost 1 base, and 11 bases lay between the germline ends. The CDR3 totals 16 residues. CDR1 is MGHRA, CDR2 YSYEKL, per germline. The CDR3 DNA is TGCGCCAGCAGCCAAGTGTACGGGAGATCCTACAATGAGCAGTTCTTC. It specifies CASSQVYGRSYNEQFF.

This clonotype appeared many times. This chain joins TRBV12-3 or TRBV12-4 and TRBJ1-2; 12 bases map to TRBD1. CDR3 length: 16 residues. Trimming cost V 5 bases and J 6 bases; bases outside gene matches: 10. The CDR3 reads CASSHTIGTGGDGYTF. In nucleotides, the CDR3 is TGTGCCAGCAGTCATACGATCGGGACAGGGGGCGATGGCTACACCTTC.

This clonotype was counted only a few times. V and J are TRBV6-1 and TRBJ2-3; 9 bases are a match to TRBD2. The ends lost 6 bases at V and 5 bases at J; junction bases unmatched: 15. Germline CDR1 reads MNHNS; CDR2 reads SASEGT. The CDR3 is made up of 17 amino acids. The CDR3 DNA reads as TGTGCCAGCAGCTTTGGCGCTAGCGGGGCTCGGCGAGATACGCAGTATTTT. It yields the protein CASSFGASGARRDTQYF.

This chain joins TRBV6-5 and TRBJ1-2, with D maybe TRBD1 (5 bases). Per germline, CDR1 MNHEY and CDR2 SVGAGI. Trimming removed 4 bases at V and 0 bases at J, with 15 bases between. The CDR3 spans 16 residues. The CDR3 region has the DNA TGTGCCAGCAGTTCGGGACGGGTGCAGGCTAACTATGGCTACACCTTC. Translation: CASSSGRVQANYGYTF.

This clonotype has ten or more counts. The rearrangement links TRBV20-1 to TRBJ2-7, with 11 positions matching TRBD1. CDR1 DFQATT and CDR2 SNEGSKA come from the germline V gene (reference sequence). The CDR3 runs 15 residues. Trimming removed 4 bases from V and 5 bases from J; junction bases left unmatched: 10. The CDR3 protein is CSAISGTGGGNEQYF. CDR3 bases: TGCAGTGCTATATCCGGGACAGGGGGGGGAAACGAGCAGTACTTC.

This clonotype was picked up many times. The chain is built from TRBV21-1 and TRBJ1-2. TRBV21-1 constitutes a pseudogene. The CDR3 has 13 amino acids. The CDR3 DNA reads TGTGCCAGCAGCCCACGGATCTCATCGCGCTACACCTTC. This codes for CASSPRISSRYTF.

This clonotype was seen only a few times. With a much larger clone just one base away, this may be a read error. The chain joins TRBV21-1 to TRBJ2-4; the table's D call of TRBD1 was not tested on the DNA. TRBV21-1 is recorded as a pseudogene. The CDR3 consists of 15 residues. This chain's CDR3 is CANPIRGATYNEQYF. For the CDR3, the DNA is TGTGCCAACCCGATAAGGGGGGCCACCTACAATGAGCAGTACTTC.

This clonotype was observed a few times. The chain links TRBV6-6 to TRBJ2-7; D gene unclear. CDR3 length equals 14 residues. The germline V gene has CDR1 MNHNY and CDR2 SVGAGI (reference sequence). V was pared by 2 bases and J by 0 bases, with 8 bases between. The CDR3 region is CASSYDGDSYEQYF. DNA of the CDR3: TGTGCCAGCAGTTACGACGGAGACTCCTACGAGCAGTACTTC.

The chain links TRBV19 to TRBJ1-5; D is perhaps TRBD1 (6 bases). V was pared by 5 bases and J by 4 bases, with 12 bases between. The CDR3 contains 14 residues. Germline values: CDR1 LNHDA, CDR2 SQIVND (reference sequence). In nucleotides, the CDR3 is TGTGCCAGTAGTGCAACAGGGAGAAATCAGCCCCAGCATTTT. Amino acid sequence: CASSATGRNQPQHF.

J is TRBJ1-1 and V is TRBV6-6, with 7 bases aligning to TRBD1. The CDR3 runs to 13 residues. Trimming at V came to 10 bases and at J to 1 base, leaving 6 bases not matched to a gene. The germline V gene encodes CDR1 MNHNY and CDR2 SVGAGI (reference sequence). The chain's CDR3 is CAIEQGKNTEAFF. CDR3 nucleotide sequence: TGTGCCATAGAACAGGGGAAGAACACTGAAGCTTTCTTT.

The V gene is TRBV20-1, the J gene TRBJ2-1; 9 bases line up with TRBD2. Germline V CDR1 and CDR2: DFQATT, SNEGSKA (reference sequence). J was trimmed by 8 bases and V by 0 bases; bases with no gene match: 8. CDR3 length: 15 residues. CDR3 DNA sequence: TGCAGTGCTAGAGACCTAGGCGGGAGGGCCGATGAGCAGTTCTTC. Translated, it gives CSARDLGGRADEQFF.

At least ten counts were recorded for this clonotype. V usage is TRBV12-3 or TRBV12-4 and J usage is TRBJ1-1; TRBD1 matches at 9 bases. Trimming cost V 5 bases and J 8 bases; bases outside gene matches: 6. The CDR3 length is 13 residues. This chain's CDR3 is CASSPGTGSEAFF. In nucleotides, the CDR3 is TGTGCCAGCAGTCCCGGGACAGGGTCGGAAGCTTTCTTT.

This clonotype was seen a handful of times. J is TRBJ1-1 and V is TRBV20-1, with D perhaps matching TRBD1 (5 bases). The CDR3 is 14 amino acids. The V gene lost 1 base and the J gene lost 1 base, with 10 bases spanning the gap. Germline CDR1 and CDR2: DFQATT and SNEGSKA (reference sequence). The CDR3 coding sequence is TGCAGTGCTAGAGCTACCGGGACGAACACTGAAGCTTTCTTT. As protein: CSARATGTNTEAFF.

Regarding this clonotype: The junction differs from germline at one of its ends, possibly a read error. The CDR3 DNA follows: TGTGCCGGCAGTTTACCCAGGGGTGTCTGTGGCTACACCTTC. This sequence encodes CAGSLPRGVCGYTF. The V and J genes are TRBV28 and TRBJ1-2; possibly TRBD1 for D (6 bases). CDR1 and CDR2 (germline): MDHEN, SYDVKM. This CDR3 region has 14 residues.

For this clonotype: A much larger clone sits a single nucleotide away, making a read error possible. The V and J genes are TRBV5-1 and TRBJ2-3; the D is unclear. Deletions cut 6 bases from V and 7 bases from J, with 12 bases between. The CDR3 covers 12 residues. CDR1 SGHRS and CDR2 YFSETQ come from the germline V gene. The DNA of the CDR3 is TGCGCCAGCATCTCGGATCACCATACGCAGTATTTT. Encoded protein: CASISDHHTQYF.

This clonotype turned up a few times. The V gene is TRBV6-1, the J gene TRBJ1-4, with D tentatively TRBD1 (5 bases). Trimming removed 6 bases at V and 0 bases at J, with 14 bases between. The CDR3 covers 16 residues. The germline CDR1 and CDR2 sequences are MNHNS and SASEGT. The CDR3 here is CASRRPGPSTNEKLFF. The CDR3 coding sequence is TGTGCCAGCAGACGACCGGGGCCCTCAACTAATGAAAAACTGTTTTTT.

The sample holds many counts of this clonotype. CDR3 sequence: CASRSGSTDTQYF. In nucleotides, the CDR3 is TGTGCCAGCCGGAGCGGTAGCACAGATACGCAGTATTTT. The V call is TRBV12-3 or TRBV12-4, the J call TRBJ2-3; possible D gene TRBD2, 5 bases. The CDR3 loop spans 13 amino acids. V was clipped by 8 bases and J by 0 bases, with 9 bases between them.

This clonotype was seen at least ten times. The chain combines TRBV4-2 with TRBJ1-5; TRBD1 is a possible D gene (5 bases). This CDR3 has 17 residues. Germline values: CDR1 LGHNA, CDR2 YNFKEQ. Trimming removed 0 bases from V and 4 bases from J, with 16 bases in between. CDR3 in amino acids: CASSQDRGEDRNQPQHF. CDR3 nucleotide sequence: TGTGCCAGCAGCCAAGACCGGGGAGAAGACAGAAATCAGCCCCAGCATTTT.

In its sample, this clonotype was seen many times. This chain links TRBV6-1 with TRBJ2-6; unclear D gene. Germline lookup yields CDR1 MNHNS and CDR2 SASEGT. V was pared by 4 bases and J by 0 bases, with 7 bases between. CDR3 size: 15 residues. The CDR3 loop is CASSAESSGANVLTF. Written as DNA, the CDR3 is TGTGCCAGCAGTGCAGAAAGCTCTGGGGCCAACGTCCTGACTTTC.

This clonotype was seen more than once but under ten times. The rearrangement joins TRBV20-1 to TRBJ1-2; TRBD1 aligns across 7 bases. The V gene's germline CDR1 is DFQATT and CDR2 SNEGSKA (reference sequence). The CDR3 has 14 amino acids. Unmatched junction bases numbered 11, after V lost 5 bases and J lost 5 bases. CDR3: CSAGLLGTAYGYTF. DNA of the CDR3: TGCAGTGCTGGGTTACTGGGGACAGCATATGGCTACACCTTC.

This clonotype was recorded many times. This sequence joins TRBV2 and TRBJ2-7; 8 bases are shared with TRBD1. CDR3 length equals 14 residues. J was trimmed by 2 bases and V by 7 bases; bases with no gene match: 7. Germline values: CDR1 SNHLY, CDR2 FYNNEI. CDR3 bases: TGTGCCAGCAACCCGGGACAGGCTCCCTACGAGCAGTACTTC. As protein: CASNPGQAPYEQYF.